Each of the 28 T cell receptor beta chains below was sequenced from the same sample in a study of shared clonotypes between healthy human individuals. Only in-frame clones appear in the TCRdb table, and some are missing; sequencing was by immunoSEQ multiplex PCR. The data contain about 800,000 clones, 95% to 97% of them singletons. The naive CD8 fraction comprised CD45RO-negative cells positively selected for CCR7 and excluded terminally differentiated effector memory CD45RA+ cells. The sequenced sample was naive CD8+ T cells sorted from blood. These receptors all stem from a man aged 25 to 40 in good health.

This chain connects TRBV27 to TRBJ2-7, with a tentative D call TRBD2 (5 bases). CDR1 is MNHEY and CDR2 is SMNVEV in the germline V gene (reference sequence). The germline V and J ends were trimmed by 2 bases and 6 bases, with 11 bases remaining between them. This CDR3 has 13 amino acids. CDR3 DNA sequence: TGTGCCAGCAGTTTACTTGGGAGTAGCGAGCAGTACTTC. It is translated as CASSLLGSSEQYF.

The chain is built from TRBV28 and TRBJ2-7, with 9 bases identical to TRBD1. The length of the CDR3 is 15 residues. V lost 5 bases, J lost 4 bases, and 9 bases stayed unmatched. Germline CDR1 reads MDHEN; CDR2 reads SYDVKM. The DNA for the CDR3 is TGTGCCAGCAGTGCCTGGGACAGGGATGGGTACGAGCAGTACTTC. It translates to CASSAWDRDGYEQYF.

The chain carries TRBV18 and TRBJ1-5; a possible D gene is TRBD1 (5 bases). The CDR3 loop spans 15 amino acids. The germline V gene encodes CDR1 KGHSH and CDR2 LQKENI. The ends were cut back, 1 base at V and 4 bases at J, with 11 bases in the middle. CDR3 DNA: TGTGCCAGCTCACCACGGTCGGGGCAGAATCAGCCCCAGCATTTT. This gives the protein CASSPRSGQNQPQHF.

The chain combines TRBV4-1 with TRBJ2-1, with unresolved D. Per germline, CDR1 MGHRA and CDR2 YSYEKL. The CDR3 has 15 amino acids. V lost 4 bases and J 8 bases, leaving 18 bases between the germline ends. The CDR3 is CASSPMEVSRYEQFF. The CDR3 region has the DNA TGCGCCAGCAGCCCCATGGAAGTTAGCAGGTATGAGCAGTTCTTC.

Only one count was recorded for this clone. The chain joins TRBV29-1 to TRBJ1-2; D not certain. Germline CDR1 reads SQVTM; CDR2 reads ANQGSEA. Trimming took 0 bases from V and 3 from J, leaving 17 bases between them. CDR3 size: 16 residues. The CDR3: CSVEDPFYKGHYGYTF. The CDR3 DNA follows: TGCAGCGTTGAAGATCCTTTCTACAAGGGTCACTATGGCTACACCTTC. Together with reference TRBV29-1 and TRBJ1-2, the CDR3 gives the full variable domain: SAVISQKPSRDICQRGTSLTIQCQVDSQVTMMFWYRQQPGQSLTLIATANQGSEATYESGFVIDKFPISRPNLTFSTLTVSNMSPEDSSIYLCSVEDPFYKGHYGYTFGSGTRLTVV.

The chain recombines TRBV7-9 with TRBJ2-5; D is perhaps TRBD2 (5 bases). Trimming took 5 bases from V and 0 from J, leaving 16 bases between them. The CDR3 runs to 16 residues. Germline V gives CDR1 SEHNR, CDR2 FQNEAQ (reference sequence). The CDR3 coding sequence is TGTGCCAGCAGCCCGCGGACGGGGATGTACCAAGAGACCCAGTACTTC. It encodes CASSPRTGMYQETQYF.

V is TRBV7-2 and J is TRBJ2-3, with 9 bases that match TRBD2. CDR1 and CDR2 (germline): SGHTA, FQGNSA. V shed 8 bases and J 5 bases; nucleotides not matched to a gene: 11. The CDR3 sequence is 15 residues long. The CDR3 is CASPIAGEPRDTQYF. The CDR3 DNA is TGTGCCAGCCCGATAGCGGGAGAACCGAGAGATACGCAGTATTTT.

V usage is TRBV29-1 and J usage is TRBJ1-2; D gene uncertain. This CDR3 spans 12 amino acids. Trimming removed 2 bases at V and 5 bases at J, with 9 bases between. CDR1 and CDR2 from the germline V gene are SQVTM and ANQGSEA. The CDR3: CSVEIRDYGYTF. The CDR3 DNA reads TGCAGCGTTGAAATTCGTGATTATGGCTACACCTTC.

This sequence joins TRBV27 and TRBJ2-7; the D gene could be TRBD1 or TRBD2 (5 bases each). The germline V gene has CDR1 MNHEY and CDR2 SMNVEV (reference sequence). CDR3 length: 16 amino acids. Between the trimmed V and J ends, which lost 0 bases and 0 bases, there was a span of 12 bases. Written as DNA, the CDR3 is TGTGCCAGCAGTTTATCGGGGGTTGGACCCTCCTACGAGCAGTACTTC. This sequence encodes CASSLSGVGPSYEQYF.

This clone is a singleton in its sample. The rearrangement links TRBV29-1 to TRBJ2-7; no clear D. The CDR3 totals 14 residues. Germline CDR1 reads SQVTM; CDR2 reads ANQGSEA. V lost 1 base to trimming and J lost 4 bases, with 14 bases between them. CDR3 nucleotide sequence: TGCAGCGTTGAAGTCCTGGCAAAGGAGTACGAGCAGTACTTC. Protein: CSVEVLAKEYEQYF.

V gene TRBV5-5 combines with J gene TRBJ2-3; D is perhaps TRBD1 (5 bases). The V end was cut by 0 bases, the J end by 2 bases, with 13 bases between. CDR3 length: 16 residues. Per germline, CDR1 SGHKS and CDR2 YYEKEE (reference sequence). In nucleotides, the CDR3 is TGTGCCAGCAGCTTGGGAGCAGGGCTAACCACAGATACGCAGTATTTT. Encoded protein: CASSLGAGLTTDTQYF.

This rearrangement joins TRBV27 to TRBJ2-1; TRBD2 matches at 8 bases. V dropped 5 bases and J dropped 3; count of bases not matched to a gene: 3. Germline V CDR1 and CDR2: MNHEY, SMNVEV (reference sequence). CDR3 size: 14 residues. CDR3 bases: TGTGCCAGCAGTCCAGGGACTAGCTACAATGAGCAGTTCTTC. Translating gives CASSPGTSYNEQFF.

In this sample, this clone turned up once. This chain uses TRBV2 with TRBJ2-1; D remains ambiguous. The V end was cut by 4 bases, the J end by 8 bases, with 9 bases between. The CDR3 loop spans 12 amino acids. Germline V gives CDR1 SNHLY, CDR2 FYNNEI. Here the CDR3 DNA reads TGTGCCAGCAGTGGAAGGGTCCATGAGCAGTTCTTC. It yields the protein CASSGRVHEQFF.

The chain links TRBV27 to TRBJ1-1, with unresolved D. Germline V gene sequence: CDR1 MNHEY, CDR2 SMNVEV (reference sequence). The CDR3 has 10 amino acids. Trimming shortened V by 8 bases and J by 3 bases, and 4 bases separated the two germline ends. The CDR3 loop reads CASGYTEAFF. The CDR3 nucleotides are TGTGCCAGCGGCTACACTGAAGCTTTCTTT.

The chain links TRBV21-1 to TRBJ2-7. TRBV21-1 is recorded as a pseudogene. The CDR3 is 15 amino acids. CDR3 nucleotide sequence: TGTGCCAGCAGCGCAGCGGTACAGGTACCCTACGAGCAGTACTTC. As protein: CASSAAVQVPYEQYF.

The chain links TRBV29-1 to TRBJ1-1; no definite D call. This CDR3 is built from 13 residues. V was trimmed by 3 bases and J by 7 bases, leaving 15 bases between them. Germline CDR1 is SQVTM and CDR2 is ANQGSEA. CDR3 in amino acids: CSVDFRLGVEAFF. CDR3 coding DNA: TGCAGCGTTGATTTTAGGCTTGGGGTTGAAGCTTTCTTT. Full variable domain (outside the CDR3, taken from reference TRBV29-1 and TRBJ1-1): SAVISQKPSRDICQRGTSLTIQCQVDSQVTMMFWYRQQPGQSLTLIATANQGSEATYESGFVIDKFPISRPNLTFSTLTVSNMSPEDSSIYLCSVDFRLGVEAFFGQGTRLTVV.

The gene calls are TRBV9 and TRBJ2-7; 9 positions agree with TRBD1. V lost 3 bases, J lost 4 bases, and 5 bases stayed unmatched. CDR1 is SGDLS and CDR2 is YYNGEE in the germline V gene. The CDR3 is 14 amino acids. Here the CDR3 DNA reads TGTGCCAGCAGCGGGGACAGGGCACCATACGAGCAGTACTTC. Amino acids: CASSGDRAPYEQYF.

The chain links TRBV6-5 to TRBJ1-5, with 9 nucleotides matching TRBD1. Looked up from germline, CDR1 is MNHEY and CDR2 is SVGAGI. V was clipped by 7 bases and J by 2 bases; unmatched bases: 6. The CDR3 is 15 amino acids. CDR3 coding DNA: TGTGCCAGCACCCGGGACAGGGCAGGCAATCAGCCCCAGCATTTT. Amino acid sequence: CASTRDRAGNQPQHF.

V is TRBV5-4 and J is TRBJ2-1; D call uncertain. The V end lost 2 bases, the J end lost 0 bases, and 9 bases lay between the germline ends. Germline CDR1 reads SGHNT; CDR2 reads YYREEE (reference sequence). The CDR3 is 15 residues long. The CDR3 here is CASSFRQSSYNEQFF. In nucleotides, the CDR3 is TGTGCCAGCAGCTTCCGGCAGAGCTCCTACAATGAGCAGTTCTTC.

The V and J genes are TRBV11-2 and TRBJ2-7; 8 bases match TRBD2. Germline assignment: CDR1 SGHAT and CDR2 FQNNGV. The CDR3 has 14 residues. The V gene end was trimmed by 3 bases and the J gene end by 4 bases; junction bases not matched to a gene: 5. The DNA of the CDR3 is TGTGCCAGCAGCTTCGGGGGGGGAACTTACGAGCAGTACTTC. It is translated as CASSFGGGTYEQYF.

The V gene is TRBV5-5, the J gene TRBJ1-3; D unresolved. The CDR3 sequence is 16 residues long. With 0 bases removed from V and 0 bases from J, the gap between germline ends came to 10 bases. The germline CDR1 and CDR2 sequences are SGHKS and YYEKEE (reference sequence). The CDR3 region is CASSLDSDLSGNTIYF. For the CDR3, the DNA is TGTGCCAGCAGCTTGGATTCGGATCTCTCTGGAAACACCATATATTTT.

J is TRBJ1-3 and V is TRBV18; D gene uncertain. V shed 3 bases and J shed 0 bases, with 18 bases lying between them. There are 18 residues in the CDR3. The V gene's germline CDR1 is KGHSH and CDR2 LQKENI. CDR3 residues: CASSPDYQAPFSGNTIYF. CDR3 in DNA: TGTGCCAGCTCACCTGATTACCAGGCACCGTTCTCTGGAAACACCATATATTTT. Filled out from reference TRBV18 and TRBJ1-3, the complete variable domain reads NAGVMQNPRHLVRRRGQEARLRCSPMKGHSHVYWYRQLPEEGLKFMVYLQKENIIDESGMPKERFSAEFPKEGPSILRIQQVVRGDSAAYFCASSPDYQAPFSGNTIYFGEGSWLTVV.

V gene TRBV28 combines with J gene TRBJ2-7; 9 nucleotides line up with TRBD1. V shed 4 bases, J shed 2 bases, and the junction held 6 bases outside the gene matches. Per the germline V gene, CDR1 is MDHEN and CDR2 is SYDVKM. CDR3 length: 15 amino acids. The CDR3 protein is CASSSPGQGPYEQYF. CDR3 in DNA: TGTGCCAGCAGTTCACCGGGACAGGGACCCTACGAGCAGTACTTC.

The chain couples TRBV4-1 to TRBJ2-3, with 9 bases fitting TRBD2. V shed 0 bases and J 3 bases; nucleotides not matched to a gene: 7. This CDR3 is built from 17 residues. Germline-derived CDR1 and CDR2 are MGHRA and YSYEKL. The chain's CDR3 is CASSQDLAGGGTDTQYF. For the CDR3, the DNA is TGCGCCAGCAGCCAAGATCTCGCGGGAGGGGGGACAGATACGCAGTATTTT.

The chain combines TRBV6-1 with TRBJ2-1; 9 bases line up with TRBD2. The CDR3 runs 16 residues. V lost 3 bases and J lost 3; bases outside the gene matches: 6. Germline V CDR1 and CDR2: MNHNS, SASEGT. The DNA of the CDR3 is TGTGCCAGCAGTGAGATAGCGGGAGTAGTCTACAATGAGCAGTTCTTC. This gives the protein CASSEIAGVVYNEQFF.

The chain couples TRBV7-8 to TRBJ2-7, with a tentative D call TRBD1 (6 bases). This CDR3 has 16 amino acids. Deletions cut 5 bases from V and 3 bases from J, with 20 bases between. Germline CDR1 reads SGHVS; CDR2 reads FQNEAQ. The CDR3 sequence: CASSLTATGPFYEQYF. The DNA for the CDR3 is TGTGCCAGCAGCCTTACCGCGACAGGCCCCTTCTACGAGCAGTACTTC. Full variable domain (rest looked up from reference TRBV7-8 and TRBJ2-7): GAGVSQSPRYKVAKRGQDVALRCDPISGHVSLFWYQQALGQGPEFLTYFQNEAQLDKSGLPSDRFFAERPEGSVSTLKIQRTQQEDSAVYLCASSLTATGPFYEQYFGPGTRLTVT.

This rearrangement joins TRBV28 to TRBJ2-1; 9 bases are a match to TRBD2. Germline-derived CDR1 and CDR2 are MDHEN and SYDVKM. Trimming at V came to 6 bases and at J to 7 bases, leaving 10 bases not matched to a gene. The CDR3 consists of 15 residues. The CDR3 loop reads CASSIGTSRLNEQFF. The CDR3 DNA is TGTGCCAGCAGCATCGGGACTAGCCGTCTTAATGAGCAGTTCTTC.

This chain joins TRBV28 and TRBJ2-7, with TRBD2 matching 7 bases. There are 15 residues in the CDR3. The junction had 7 bases not matched to a gene; V was cut back by 5 bases and J by 0 bases. The V gene's germline CDR1 is MDHEN and CDR2 SYDVKM. The CDR3 DNA reads TGTGCCAGCAGTGAATGGCGGGAGCTCTCCTACGAGCAGTACTTC. It is translated as CASSEWRELSYEQYF.